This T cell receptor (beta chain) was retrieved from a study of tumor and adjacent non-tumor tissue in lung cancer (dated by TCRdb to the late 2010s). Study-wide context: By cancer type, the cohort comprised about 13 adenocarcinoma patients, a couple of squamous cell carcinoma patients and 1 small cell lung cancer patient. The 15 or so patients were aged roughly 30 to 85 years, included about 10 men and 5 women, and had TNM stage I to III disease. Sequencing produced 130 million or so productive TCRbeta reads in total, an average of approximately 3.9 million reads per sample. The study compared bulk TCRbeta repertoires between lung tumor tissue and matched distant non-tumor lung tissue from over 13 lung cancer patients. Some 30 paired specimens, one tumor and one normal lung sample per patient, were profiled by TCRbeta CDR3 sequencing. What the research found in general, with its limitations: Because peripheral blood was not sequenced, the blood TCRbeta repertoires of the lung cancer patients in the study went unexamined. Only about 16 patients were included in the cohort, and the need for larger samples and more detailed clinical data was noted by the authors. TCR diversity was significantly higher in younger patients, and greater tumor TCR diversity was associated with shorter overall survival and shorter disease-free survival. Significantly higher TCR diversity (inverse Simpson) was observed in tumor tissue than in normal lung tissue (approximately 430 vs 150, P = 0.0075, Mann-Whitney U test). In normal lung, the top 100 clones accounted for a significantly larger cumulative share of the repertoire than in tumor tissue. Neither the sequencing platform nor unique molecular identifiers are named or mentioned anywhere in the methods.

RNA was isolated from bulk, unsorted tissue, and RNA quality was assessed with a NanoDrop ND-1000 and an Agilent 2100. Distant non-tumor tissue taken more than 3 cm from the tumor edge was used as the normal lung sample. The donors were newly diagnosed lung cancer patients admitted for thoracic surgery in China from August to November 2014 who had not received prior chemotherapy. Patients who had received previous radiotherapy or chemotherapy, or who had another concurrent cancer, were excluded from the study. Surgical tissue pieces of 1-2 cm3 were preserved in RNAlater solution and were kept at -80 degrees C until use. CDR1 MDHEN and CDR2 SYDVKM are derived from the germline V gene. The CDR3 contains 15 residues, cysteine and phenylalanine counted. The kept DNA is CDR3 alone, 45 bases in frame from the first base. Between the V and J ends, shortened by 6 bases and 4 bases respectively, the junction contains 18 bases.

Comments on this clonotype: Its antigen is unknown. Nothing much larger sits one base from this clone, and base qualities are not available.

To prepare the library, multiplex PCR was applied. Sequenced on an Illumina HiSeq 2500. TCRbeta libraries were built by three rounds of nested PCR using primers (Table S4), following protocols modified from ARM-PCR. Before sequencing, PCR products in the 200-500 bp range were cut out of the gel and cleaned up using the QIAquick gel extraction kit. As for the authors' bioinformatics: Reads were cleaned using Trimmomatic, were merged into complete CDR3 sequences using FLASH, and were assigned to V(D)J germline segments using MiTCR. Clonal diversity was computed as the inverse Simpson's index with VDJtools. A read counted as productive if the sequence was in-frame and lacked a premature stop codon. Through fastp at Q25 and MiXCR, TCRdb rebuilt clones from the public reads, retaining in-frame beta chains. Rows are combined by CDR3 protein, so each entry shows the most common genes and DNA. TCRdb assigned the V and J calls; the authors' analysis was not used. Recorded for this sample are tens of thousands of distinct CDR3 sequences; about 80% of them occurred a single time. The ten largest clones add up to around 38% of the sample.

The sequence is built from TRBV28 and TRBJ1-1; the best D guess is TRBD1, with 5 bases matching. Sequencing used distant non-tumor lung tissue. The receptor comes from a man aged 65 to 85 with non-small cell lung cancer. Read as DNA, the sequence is TGTGCCAGCAGCGGGAAGGGGATTGATATCACTGAAGCTTTCTTT. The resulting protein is CASSGKGIDITEAFF.